This TCR beta chain was retrieved from a study of cytomegalovirus exposure and HLA in healthy donors. Notes on the study in general: In an earlier analysis, in some 500 donors, most V segments appeared productive either ~90% or ~30% of the time. Follow-up analysis seemed to connect common viral pathogens with several of the most significant clusters identified. Cytomegalovirus status, reportedly, was diagnosed with high specificity and sensitivity by the classifier.

A single count supports this clone. Its antigen is currently unknown. The PCR ran on 60 Vbeta and 13 Jbeta primers. Clones were read by immunoSEQ multiplex PCR, and TCRdb kept only the in-frame ones, dropping some. Here the sample spans about 120,000 clones, about 60% being singletons. The J segment lost 7 bases and the V segment lost 4 bases, leaving 4 bases of the junction unmatched. CDR3 length: 14 residues. Germline-derived CDR1 and CDR2 are SEHNR and FQNEAQ (reference sequence). The specimen sequenced was PBMCs. The chain uses TRBV7-9 and TRBJ1-6; 7 bases match TRBD1. The receptor comes from a man aged 35-49 years in good health and CMV-seropositive. The CDR3 coding sequence is TGTGCCAGCAGCTCCGGGACAGAAAATTCACCCCTCCACTTT. Protein product: CASSSGTENSPLHF.